This T cell receptor (beta chain) derives from a study of shared clonotypes between healthy human individuals. Study in general: CD4 naive and CD4 memory each took three plates per donor, while CD8 naive took two and CD8 memory one. Points from the study as a whole: Estimated richness was generally greater in naive than memory subsets.

Terminally differentiated effector memory CD45RA+ cells were excluded from the naive CD8 cells, which were CD45RO-negative and positively selected for CCR7. Donation came from healthy HIV-negative adults that had no recent acute infections or vaccinations. The germline V gene has CDR1 MNHNS and CDR2 SASEGT. CDR3 size: 14 residues. Trimming cost V 3 bases and J 6 bases, with 14 bases left between them. On this clone: Its antigen is not identified.

The data were produced by immunoSEQ multiplex PCR, yet TCRdb's version contains in-frame clones alone and is incomplete. The data contain 2 million to 2.5 million clones, about 95% of them singletons. V is TRBV6-1 and J is TRBJ1-2; TRBD1 might be the D (6 bases). The sequenced sample consisted of naive CD8+ T cells sorted from blood. The source is a man aged 18-30 years in good health. CDR3 residues: CASSDRGFTDGYTF. CDR3 DNA: TGTGCCAGCAGTGATAGGGGGTTCACCGATGGCTACACCTTC.